This T cell receptor (beta chain) was identified in a study of shared clonotypes between healthy human individuals. CDR1 and CDR2 (germline): SGHAT, FQNNGV. Trimming took 6 bases from V and 2 from J, leaving 1 base between them. The CDR3 has 10 amino acids. Donors were Caucasian adults residing in Nashville, Tennessee, USA. Study-wide points: Clonotype sharing among donors, it was expected, would be affected by sequencing depth.

In the case of this clone: Its antigen remains unknown.

The authors' processing: With immunoSEQ giving junction-only sequences and no quality scores, filtering differed. Clones were read by immunoSEQ multiplex PCR, and TCRdb kept only the in-frame ones, dropping some. The V and J calls and clone size were taken over from that table, and D and trimming were inferred from the DNA. The data show about 480,000 clones, with 60% to 85% seen just once and 10% to 15% held by the top ten. This sequence joins TRBV11-2 and TRBJ1-2; D remains unclear. Sequenced input: PBMCs. This TCR derives from a woman in her forties in good health. Some clones in this sample may be carry-over from other donors' samples. CDR3 sequence reads: CASRNYGYTF. Here the CDR3 DNA reads TGTGCCAGCAGAAACTATGGCTACACCTTC.